These T cell receptor beta chains were read from a single sample in a study of beta chain features in type 1 diabetes. Produced via immunoSEQ multiplex PCR; TCRdb's table is partial and in-frame only. The table shows under 250,000 clones, with about 14% occurring only once. Source material: naive CD4+ T cells from blood. The receptors originated from a woman in her forties in good health. Each CDR3 is given with its conserved first and last residue. D genes are given only for firm matches. Rows give clone size only sometimes, using once, few, many, or a class for an expanded clone.

j_call | cdr3_length | d_call | v_call | clone_size | cdr3_nt | cdr3_aa
TRBJ2-5 | 13 | TRBD2 | TRBV29-1 | many | TGCAGCCTGAGCGGGGGGCCAGAGGAGACCCAGTACTTC | CSLSGGPEETQYF
TRBJ2-5 | 13 | TRBD1 | TRBV2 | few | TGTGCCAGCAGGAGGGGGCGGTCGGAGACCCAGTACTTC | CASRRGRSETQYF
TRBJ1-6 | 13 | NA | TRBV2 | NA | TGTGCCAGCAGTGGGGGGCACAGTTCACCCCTCCACTTT | CASSGGHSSPLHF
TRBJ2-1 | 13 | TRBD2 | TRBV2 | few | TGTGCCAGCAGTCGGACTAGTGGAAATGAGCAGTTCTTC | CASSRTSGNEQFF
TRBJ2-1 | 13 | TRBD1 | TRBV29-1 | NA | TGCAGCACGGAACGGGACAGGGACAATGAGCAGTTCTTC | CSTERDRDNEQFF
TRBJ2-2 | 12 | NA | TRBV10-3 | NA | TGTGCCATCGGCAGGAACACCGGGGAGCTGTTTTTT | CAIGRNTGELFF
TRBJ1-1 | 15 | NA | TRBV6-4 | NA | TGTGCCAGCAGTGACTCTGCAGGCTGGAACACTGAAGCTTTCTTT | CASSDSAGWNTEAFF
TRBJ2-3 | 14 | NA | TRBV5-1 | few | TGCGCCAGCAGCTCCGACTCCTCCTCTGTTACGCAGTATTTT | CASSSDSSSVTQYF
TRBJ2-7 | 11 | NA | TRBV20-1 | few | TGCAGTGCTAGCCCCGGGAACGAGCAGTACTTC | CSASPGNEQYF
TRBJ2-1 | 14 | NA | TRBV5-4 | NA | TGTGCCAGCAGCGGGCCATTCTCCTACAATGAGCAGTTCTTC | CASSGPFSYNEQFF
TRBJ2-6 | 15 | NA | TRBV5-6 | few | TGTGCCAGCAGCTACAGGGTCTCAGGGGCCAACGTCCTGACTTTC | CASSYRVSGANVLTF
TRBJ2-5 | 12 | NA | TRBV7-9 | few | TGTGCCAGCAGCTTAGTCCGGGAGACCCAGTACTTC | CASSLVRETQYF
TRBJ2-2 | 14 | NA | TRBV5-1 | NA | TGCGCCAGCAGACCCCCAACAGCCACCGGGGAGCTGTTTTTT | CASRPPTATGELFF
TRBJ2-7 | 12 | NA | TRBV6-1 | NA | TGTGCCAGCAGTGAAAGGGGCTACGAGCAGTACTTC | CASSERGYEQYF
TRBJ2-5 | 12 | NA | TRBV2 | few | TGTGCCAGCAGTGACACACAAGAGACCCAGTACTTC | CASSDTQETQYF
TRBJ1-5 | 14 | NA | TRBV6-1 | few | TGTGCCAGCAGTGAAAATCCCTTTTATCAGCCCCAGCATTTT | CASSENPFYQPQHF
TRBJ2-1 | 11 | NA | TRBV18 | few | TGTGCCAGCTCACCACTCGGGGAGCAGTTCTTC | CASSPLGEQFF
TRBJ2-1 | 12 | TRBD1 | TRBV6-1 | NA | TGTGCCAGCAGTTTTTCCGGGACAGTGACGTTCTTC | CASSFSGTVTFF
TRBJ1-1 | 12 | NA | TRBV18 | few | TGTGCCAGCTCACGAGGTCAGCCTGAAGCTTTCTTT | CASSRGQPEAFF
TRBJ1-1 | 15 | NA | TRBV6-4 | NA | TGTGCCAGCAGTGACTCAGGGCAGGGTAAAACTGAAGCTTTCTTT | CASSDSGQGKTEAFF
TRBJ1-1 | 11 | NA | TRBV2 | NA | TGTGCCAGCAGAGCGAACACTGAAGCTTTCTTT | CASRANTEAFF
TRBJ2-6 | 19 | NA | TRBV5-1 | few | TGCGCCAGCAGCTTCCACATGGGGGCCCTTGGGACTGGGGCCAACGTCCTGACTTTC | CASSFHMGALGTGANVLTF
TRBJ2-5 | 16 | NA | TRBV5-4 | NA | TGTGCCAGCAGCCCCGACCCCAGTACTAGGGTAGGGACCCAGTACTTC | CASSPDPSTRVGTQYF